Detailed here is one T cell receptor (beta chain). The data derive from a study of blood T cell repertoires in COVID-19. Study in general: COVID-19 samples collected from the United States, Italy and Spain covered acute and convalescent phases. PBMCs, B-cell-depleted T cells, or T cells provided the cDNA or gDNA that made up the material.

In the authors' methods: The assay estimated nucleated cells by amplifying reference gene primers. Produced via immunoSEQ multiplex PCR; TCRdb's table is partial and in-frame only. V, J and clone size are those of that table, while D and trimming were read from the DNA. Of about 53,000 clones in the sample, approximately 80% were seen once. Trimming stripped 7 bases from V and 0 bases from J, with 13 bases between. Per germline, CDR1 SGHRS and CDR2 YFSETQ. There are 14 residues in the CDR3. The genes are TRBV5-1 and TRBJ1-1, with D uncertain. Sequences were obtained from peripheral blood. This TCR was sampled from a human donor with active or convalescent COVID-19. The donor label of this sample is uncertain. The CDR3 DNA follows: TGCGCCAGCGGGCCCCAGCCCATGAACACTGAAGCTTTCTTT. Translation: CASGPQPMNTEAFF.